The following is a T cell receptor (beta chain) sequence with its context. The antigen is not known. The PCR used 60 Vbeta and 13 Jbeta primers. Profiled with immunoSEQ multiplex PCR; TCRdb holds only in-frame clones, not every one. Its listing shows approximately 77,000 clones. The record originates from a study of cytomegalovirus exposure and HLA in healthy donors. Looking at the study overall: Earlier, some 180 million T cells were analyzed, and 117 million unique TCR beta sequences were found among them. Study-wide results and limits: Earlier results showed most TCR beta V segments being productive about 90% or about 30% of the time. The majority of CMV-associated TCR beta chains were reported as apparently HLA-restricted in a later analysis. Several of the most significant clusters appeared linked to common viral pathogens, based on a later analysis.

The sequenced sample was PBMCs. The clonotype originates from a man aged 30 to 39 in good health and CMV-seronegative.

The CDR3 loop reads CASSLLALYNEQFF. CDR3 nucleotides: TGTGCCAGCAGCTTACTAGCGCTTTACAATGAGCAGTTCTTC. The genes are TRBV7-2 and TRBJ2-1; a weak D match, TRBD2 (6 bases). V gave up 2 bases and J gave up 4 bases, with 9 bases separating them. Germline CDR1 reads SGHTA; CDR2 reads FQGNSA. The CDR3 has 14 residues.